The clone carrying this TCR beta chain has just a few counts. This entry belongs to a study of tumor and adjacent non-tumor tissue in lung cancer. TCRbeta libraries were built with three rounds of nested PCR, modified from ARM-PCR. Using its own MiXCR run on the multiplex PCR reads, TCRdb lists one record per CDR3 protein. The sample gives around 99,000 distinct CDR3 sequences, under 65% of which show up once; over 15% is in the top ten. The length of the CDR3 is 14 residues. The V end was cut by 0 bases, the J end by 12 bases, with 16 bases between. CDR1 SGHDT and CDR2 YYEEEE come from the germline V gene. The template was RNA from unsorted bulk tissue. More than 3 cm separated this lung sample from the edge of the tumor.

The specimen was distant non-tumor lung tissue. The sequence came from a man in his 60s with non-small cell lung cancer. The V and J genes are TRBV5-6 and TRBJ1-5; D remains unclear. For the CDR3, the DNA is TGTGCCAGCAGCTTGGAGGGCGGGTCCGTGGACCAGCATTTT. It encodes CASSLEGGSVDQHF.